A selection of T cell receptor beta chains follows, all from one sample in a study of blood T cells in healthy people across ages. From the 5' RACE reads, TCRdb called clonotypes with MiXCR, one entry per CDR3 protein. This repertoire shows about 930,000 distinct CDR3 sequences, about 27% found once; its top ten account for roughly 10%. This same sample was also part of a study on T cells of mothers and their children.

Sequencing input: blood. Receptors were obtained from a woman between 35 and 50 years old in good health. Each CDR3 is given with its conserved first and last residue. Fields, in order: clone size, D gene, J gene, V gene, CDR3 protein, CDR3 DNA. A D gene is named only where the DNA matches it firmly. A clone size is listed for some rows: how often the clone was seen (once, few, many), or a class if it is expanded.

few	NA	TRBJ2-4	TRBV4-1	CASGRVGAYGQYF	TGCGCCAGCGGCCGCGTGGGCGCCTACGGGCAGTACTTC
few	NA	TRBJ1-1	TRBV29-1	CSVLTGGFEAFF	TGCAGCGTGTTAACCGGGGGGTTTGAAGCTTTCTTT
few	TRBD1	TRBJ1-2	TRBV6-1	CASSEADRVYGYTF	TGTGCCAGCAGTGAAGCCGACAGGGTATATGGCTACACCTTC
few	NA	TRBJ1-6	TRBV7-8	CASSPLRAGLYNSPLHF	TGTGCCAGCAGCCCTTTGAGGGCGGGGCTCTATAATTCACCCCTCCACTTT
NA	TRBD1	TRBJ2-5	TRBV7-3	CASSSGYRGQETQYF	TGTGCCAGCAGCTCCGGATACAGGGGGCAAGAGACCCAGTACTTC
many	NA	TRBJ1-2	TRBV7-2	CASSPAREARDGYTF	TGTGCCAGCAGCCCCGCTCGAGAGGCTAGGGATGGCTACACCTTC
once	NA	TRBJ2-2	TRBV7-3	CASGKGMNTGELFF	TGTGCCAGTGGGAAAGGGATGAACACCGGGGAGCTGTTTTTT
NA	TRBD1	TRBJ2-7	TRBV2	CASSERRQGAYEQYF	TGTGCCAGCAGTGAAAGGCGGCAGGGGGCCTACGAGCAGTACTTC
many	NA	TRBJ2-7	TRBV12-3/TRBV12-4	CASSPDSYYEQYF	TGTGCCAGCAGCCCCGACAGCTACTACGAGCAGTACTTC
NA	NA	TRBJ1-4	TRBV15	CATSRDWGVANEKLFF	TGTGCCACCAGCAGAGATTGGGGGGTTGCTAATGAAAAACTGTTTTTT
many	TRBD1	TRBJ2-1	TRBV6-2/TRBV6-3	CASRTGDSEQFF	TGTGCCAGCAGGACAGGGGACAGTGAGCAGTTCTTC
NA	NA	TRBJ2-7	TRBV24-1	CATSDSNPGHRSYNEQYF	TGTGCCACCAGTGATTCGAACCCGGGACACCGCTCCTACAATGAGCAGTACTTC
NA	NA	TRBJ2-7	TRBV7-9	CASSLGSGPYGQYF	TGTGCCAGCAGCTTAGGGTCGGGACCCTACGGGCAGTACTTC
few	TRBD1	TRBJ1-2	TRBV29-1	CSVERGSGGTYGYTF	TGCAGCGTTGAACGGGGGTCAGGGGGCACCTATGGCTACACCTTC
NA	NA	TRBJ2-5	TRBV21-1	CASSIAGGWETQYF	TGTGCCAGCAGCATTGCGGGGGGCTGGGAGACCCAGTACTTC
many	NA	TRBJ1-2	TRBV20-1	CSARDQRGGYTF	TGCAGTGCTAGAGATCAACGGGGTGGCTACACCTTC
NA	NA	TRBJ2-7	TRBV11-2	CASSLRVGRTYEQYF	TGTGCCAGCAGCTTACGGGTGGGACGGACCTACGAGCAGTACTTC
many	NA	TRBJ2-7	TRBV7-2	CASSLGRWGHSYEQYF	TGTGCCAGCAGCTTAGGTCGCTGGGGTCACTCCTACGAGCAGTACTTC
many	TRBD2	TRBJ2-5	TRBV27	CASSSLAGDDQETQYF	TGTGCCAGCAGCTCACTAGCGGGGGACGACCAAGAGACCCAGTACTTC
few	TRBD2	TRBJ2-1	TRBV7-9	CASSFTSGPSYNEQFF	TGTGCCAGCAGCTTCACTAGCGGGCCCTCCTACAATGAGCAGTTCTTC
few	NA	TRBJ1-4	TRBV3-1	CASSQGGVEKLFF	TGTGCCAGCAGCCAAGGAGGAGTGGAAAAACTGTTTTTT
NA	TRBD2	TRBJ2-7	TRBV6-6	CASSSPALSGSGYEQYF	TGTGCCAGCAGTTCCCCGGCACTTAGCGGGAGTGGCTACGAGCAGTACTTC
NA	TRBD2	TRBJ2-7	TRBV29-1	CSVAGLAGGIPMYF	TGCAGCGTGGCTGGACTAGCGGGAGGTATTCCTATGTACTTC
NA	NA	TRBJ2-5	TRBV5-1	CASSPWGGGAQETQYF	TGCGCCAGCAGCCCTTGGGGAGGGGGGGCCCAAGAGACCCAGTACTTC
NA	NA	TRBJ2-7	TRBV28	CASSPRRDFNEQYF	TGTGCCAGCAGCCCGAGACGAGACTTCAACGAGCAGTACTTC
NA	NA	TRBJ2-7	TRBV29-1	CSVEDRGARGYSYEQYF	TGCAGCGTTGAAGATCGCGGTGCGAGGGGTTACTCCTACGAGCAGTACTTC
NA	TRBD2	TRBJ2-7	TRBV27	CASGGTRVYEQYF	TGTGCCTCGGGGGGGACTCGGGTCTACGAGCAGTACTTC
NA	NA	TRBJ1-2	TRBV28	CASSLLAGGGTGYTF	TGTGCCAGCAGTTTATTGGCAGGTGGCGGAACGGGCTACACCTTC
many	NA	TRBJ2-1	TRBV19	CASSIAVSGEQFF	TGTGCCAGTAGTATAGCAGTTTCTGGTGAGCAGTTCTTC
many	NA	TRBJ1-1	TRBV4-3	CASSQVRSQNTEAFF	TGCGCCAGCAGCCAAGTGAGAAGTCAGAACACTGAAGCTTTCTTT
many	TRBD1	TRBJ2-7	TRBV20-1	CSSTRQGATYEQYF	TGCAGTTCTACCCGACAGGGGGCGACCTACGAGCAGTACTTC
many	NA	TRBJ1-2	TRBV4-3	CASSVGSTVTF	TGCGCCAGCAGCGTCGGGTCTACTGTCACCTTC
few	NA	TRBJ2-1	TRBV7-9	CASSYRTKGEQFF	TGTGCCAGCAGCTACCGGACGAAAGGAGAGCAGTTCTTC
NA	NA	TRBJ1-1	TRBV7-2	CASSQNRGPTEAFF	TGTGCCAGCAGCCAGAATCGGGGACCCACTGAAGCTTTCTTT
NA	TRBD2	TRBJ2-1	TRBV5-1	CASNGLAGADEQFF	TGCGCCAGCAACGGACTAGCGGGGGCCGATGAGCAGTTCTTC
few	TRBD1	TRBJ1-1	TRBV20-1	CSARDRGHGTEAFF	TGCAGTGCTAGAGACAGGGGGCATGGCACTGAAGCTTTCTTT
NA	NA	TRBJ2-3	TRBV12-3/TRBV12-4	CASSLYQGRRTDTQYF	TGTGCCAGCAGTCTTTATCAGGGTCGGCGCACAGATACGCAGTATTTT
NA	TRBD1	TRBJ1-4	TRBV12-3/TRBV12-4	CASIEDRAYEKLFF	TGTGCCAGCATCGAGGACAGGGCCTATGAAAAACTGTTTTTT
NA	NA	TRBJ1-5	TRBV28	CVSSPGTINQPQHF	TGTGTCAGCAGCCCAGGGACAATCAATCAGCCCCAGCATTTT
once	NA	TRBJ2-1	TRBV29-1	CSVGSGEPYNEQFF	TGCAGCGTTGGGTCCGGGGAACCCTACAATGAGCAGTTCTTC
few	NA	TRBJ1-5	TRBV7-9	CASSLTGLVEPQHF	TGTGCCAGCAGCCTTACAGGCCTGGTGGAGCCCCAGCATTTT
many	NA	TRBJ2-7	TRBV12-3/TRBV12-4	CASSLDRREQYF	TGTGCCAGCAGTTTAGACAGAAGAGAGCAGTACTTC
NA	TRBD1	TRBJ1-1	TRBV6-1	CASSGIGYLDRGRGEAFF	TGTGCCAGCAGTGGAATTGGGTACCTAGACAGGGGTCGTGGTGAAGCTTTCTTT
NA	NA	TRBJ2-7	TRBV7-2	CASSLDGTGVKYF	TGTGCCAGCAGCTTAGACGGGACTGGGGTGAAGTACTTC
NA	TRBD1	TRBJ1-4	TRBV5-1	CASSSSGGAEKLFF	TGCGCCAGCAGCTCGTCAGGGGGCGCCGAAAAACTGTTTTTT
few	TRBD2	TRBJ2-1	TRBV30	CAWGLAGAVYNEQFF	TGTGCCTGGGGACTAGCGGGGGCCGTTTACAATGAGCAGTTCTTC
few	NA	TRBJ1-2	TRBV5-1	CASSIDGGNYGYTF	TGCGCCAGCAGCATAGACGGAGGTAACTATGGCTACACCTTC
many	TRBD1	TRBJ2-6	TRBV4-3	CASSRPTGNWNSGANVLTF	TGCGCCAGCAGCCGCCCGACAGGGAATTGGAACTCTGGGGCCAACGTCCTGACTTTC
NA	NA	TRBJ1-5	TRBV7-4	CASSLVGRNWSNQPQHF	TGTGCCAGCAGCTTAGTTGGTCGGAATTGGAGCAATCAGCCCCAGCATTTT
few	NA	TRBJ2-3	TRBV15	CATSRDGDQYF	TGTGCCACCAGCAGAGATGGCGATCAGTATTTT
many	NA	TRBJ2-7	TRBV29-1	CSVAETEYGEQYF	TGCAGCGTTGCCGAAACAGAATACGGCGAGCAGTACTTC
NA	NA	TRBJ1-3	TRBV9	CASSVAWGPGNTIYF	TGTGCCAGCAGCGTAGCTTGGGGCCCTGGAAACACCATATATTTT
many	NA	TRBJ2-6	TRBV12-3/TRBV12-4	CASSPPNSGANVLTF	TGTGCCAGCAGTCCCCCCAACTCTGGGGCCAACGTCCTGACTTTC